These 11 T cell receptor beta chains were sequenced from one sample in a study of lymphopenia after photon versus proton radiotherapy. TCRdb's table, derived via immunoSEQ multiplex PCR, lists solely in-frame clones and lacks some. The data contain some 21,000 clones, 85% of them seen just once; the ten biggest clones take up 18%. Sequenced material: peripheral blood, taken from a patient treated with photon-based radiotherapy. The receptors were gathered from a man aged 55 to 70 with pancreatic cancer.

The chain recombines TRBV7-3 with TRBJ1-5, with D unresolved. The CDR3 has 15 amino acids. V gave up 6 bases and J gave up 0 bases, with 12 bases separating them. Germline-derived CDR1 and CDR2 are SGHTA and FQGTGA. CDR3 nucleotides: TGTGCCAGCAGGGCCTCCGCTTATAGCAATCAGCCCCAGCATTTT. Amino acids: CASRASAYSNQPQHF.

The V call is TRBV6-1, the J call TRBJ2-5; D remains unclear. Trimming left V 2 bases short and J 5 bases short, with 6 bases between. This CDR3 is 12 amino acids long. From germline, CDR1 is MNHNS and CDR2 SASEGT. The CDR3 protein is CASSERWETQYF. The CDR3 coding sequence is TGTGCCAGCAGTGAAAGGTGGGAGACCCAGTACTTC.

The chain uses TRBV7-9 and TRBJ2-2; D is perhaps TRBD1 or TRBD2 (6 bases each). Trimming cost V 3 bases and J 4 bases, with 21 bases left between them. The CDR3 has 18 amino acids. Per the germline V gene, CDR1 is SEHNR and CDR2 is FQNEAQ (reference sequence). In DNA form, the CDR3 reads TGTGCCAGCAGCTTGGGGTTGGACTACTTACAGGGCACCGGGGAGCTGTTTTTT. It yields the protein CASSLGLDYLQGTGELFF.

This clone occurred a few times. The genes are TRBV13 and TRBJ2-1, with 9 nucleotides matching TRBD1. The CDR3 loop spans 14 amino acids. V lost 4 bases and J lost 5; bases outside the gene matches: 3. The germline V gene has CDR1 PRHDT and CDR2 FYEKMQ (reference sequence). The CDR3 sequence is CASSYGTGNNEQFF. The CDR3 DNA reads as TGTGCCAGCAGCTACGGGACAGGGAACAATGAGCAGTTCTTC. Looking up the rest from reference TRBV13 and TRBJ2-1 gives the full variable domain: AAGVIQSPRHLIKEKRETATLKCYPIPRHDTVYWYQQGPGQDPQFLISFYEKMQSDKGSIPDRFSAQQFSDYHSELNMSSLELGDSALYFCASSYGTGNNEQFFGPGTRLTVL.

This clone was recorded once. The chain carries TRBV9 and TRBJ1-6; D remains unclear. This CDR3 is 11 amino acids long. CDR1 and CDR2 (germline): SGDLS, YYNGEE. Trimming cost V 5 bases and J 8 bases, with 5 bases left between them. Here the CDR3 reads CASRGDSPLHF. The CDR3 bases are TGTGCCAGCAGAGGTGATTCACCCCTCCACTTT.

This clone has more than one count but fewer than ten. CDR3 nucleotide sequence: TGTGCCAGCAGCCCTTCCCGAGGCCCCAGAGATACGCAGTATTTT. Protein sequence: CASSPSRGPRDTQYF. The V and J genes are TRBV4-2 and TRBJ2-3; D unclear. The ends were cut back, 4 bases at V and 5 bases at J, with 16 bases in the middle. The CDR3 runs to 15 residues. Germline CDR1 LGHNA, CDR2 YNFKEQ.

This chain joins TRBV27 and TRBJ1-2; no clear D. The CDR3 contains 13 residues. Per germline, CDR1 MNHEY and CDR2 SMNVEV (reference sequence). Trimming shortened V by 0 bases and J by 5 bases, and 7 bases separated the two germline ends. CDR3 loop: CASSLSPAYGYTF. CDR3 sequence (DNA): TGTGCCAGCAGTTTATCGCCTGCTTATGGCTACACCTTC.

The rearrangement uses TRBV4-3 and TRBJ2-5; D may match TRBD1 or TRBD2 (5 bases each). The better agreement between TRBJ2-7 and the DNA end casts doubt on the J call. Germline CDR1 LGHNA, CDR2 YSLEER. The CDR3 loop spans 15 amino acids. The CDR3 sequence is CASSQVHGASYEQYF. As DNA, the CDR3 is TGCGCCAGCAGCCAAGTACACGGGGCCTCCTACGAGCAGTACTTC.

The genes are TRBV5-4 and TRBJ2-3, with 9 bases aligning to TRBD2. The CDR3 contains 16 residues. Germline CDR1 is SGHNT and CDR2 is YYREEE (reference sequence). Trimming took 0 bases from V and 1 from J; bases not matched to a gene: 3. The CDR3 protein is CASSLVVAGGTDTQYF. CDR3 DNA sequence: TGTGCCAGCAGCTTGGTGGTAGCGGGGGGCACAGATACGCAGTATTTT.

This sequence joins TRBV19 and TRBJ1-3, with 7 bases identical to TRBD1. CDR3 length: 15 amino acids. Per the germline V gene, CDR1 is LNHDA and CDR2 is SQIVND (reference sequence). Losses at the gene ends were 3 bases for V and 0 bases for J; bases not matched to a gene: 2. CDR3 region: CASSIHRGSGNTIYF. CDR3 nucleotides: TGTGCCAGTAGTATTCACAGGGGCTCTGGAAACACCATATATTTT.

The V and J genes are TRBV5-1 and TRBJ2-7; 7 positions match TRBD1. The length of the CDR3 is 14 residues. The V and J ends lost 3 bases and 5 bases, in that order; junction bases with no gene match: 8. Germline V gene data show CDR1 as SGHRS and CDR2 as YFSETQ. DNA for the CDR3: TGCGCCAGCAGCTCCGCAGGGGGAGTCGACGAGCAGTACTTC. Translating gives CASSSAGGVDEQYF.